This TCR beta chain originates from a study of pediatric ulcerative colitis. The study, taken as a whole, reports: Compared with controls, ulcerative colitis showed greater blood-rectum clone sharing. Blood samples from a couple of patients yielded substantially fewer templates and were excluded from blood-rectal overlap analysis. Acute severe colitis showed lower rectal diversity from clonal expansions.

Sequencing was at survey level. TCRdb's copy holds only in-frame clones and misses some; the assay was immunoSEQ multiplex PCR. The sample holds more than 50,000 clones, over 80% seen once. For this clone: Its antigen is undetermined.

Germline V gives CDR1 KGHSH, CDR2 LQKENI. This CDR3 has 15 residues. Trimming pared 6 bases from V and 0 bases from J, leaving 14 bases between. The source material was blood. The source of this sequence is a boy between 10 and 17 years old who was a control in a study of pediatric ulcerative colitis. The chain carries TRBV18 and TRBJ1-2, with a tentative D call TRBD1 (6 bases). In DNA form, the CDR3 reads TGTGCCAGCTCGCGCACAGGGTTCACTAACTATGGCTACACCTTC. Protein product: CASSRTGFTNYGYTF.